The TCR beta chain under discussion was sequenced for a study of T cells in Graves' hyperthyroidism and ophthalmopathy. Study observations and caveats: Ophthalmopathy and stable hyperthyroidism were told apart by a 13 V-J model. Among clonotypes expanded in thyroid above 0.001, most were also found in blood.

Amplification targeted TCR beta CDR3 regions from RNA transcripts. An initial round of RT-PCR targeting the TCR CDR3 relied on the HTBI primer set. TCRdb called the multiplex PCR reads again in MiXCR, with one record for every CDR3 protein. Among over 700,000 distinct CDR3 sequences listed, 15% to 20% were seen once. As concerns this clonotype: The antigen remains undetermined.

The germline V and J ends were trimmed by 3 bases and 4 bases, with 12 bases remaining between them. The CDR3 is 15 amino acids. CDR1 and CDR2 from the germline V gene are MNHEY and SMNVEV (reference sequence). The sequence derives from a woman aged 50 to 65 with Graves' hyperthyroidism that later progressed to Graves' ophthalmopathy. This sequence joins TRBV27 and TRBJ2-2; D tentatively reads TRBD1 or TRBD2 (5 bases each). Specimen: blood. CDR3 sequence (DNA): TGTGCCAGCAGTTTCAGTAGGGACGGCACCGGGGAGCTGTTTTTT. Protein product: CASSFSRDGTGELFF.